The clone carrying this T cell receptor (beta chain) was observed a few times. One entry per CDR3 protein results from TCRdb running MiXCR on the RT-PCR reads. The profile shows roughly 940,000 distinct CDR3 sequences, roughly 17% of them singletons. This specimen belongs to a study of patients and donors after allogeneic stem cell transplantation. This CDR3 spans 14 amino acids. In germline, CDR1 is SNHLY, CDR2 FYNNEI. Unmatched junction bases numbered 8, after V lost 7 bases and J lost 2 bases. The specimen sequenced was blood, either unsorted or a sorted T cell fraction (not recorded which). The chain links TRBV2 to TRBJ2-7; TRBD2 matches at 7 bases. This clonotype originated in a human donor who was either an allogeneic HSCT recipient or a stem cell or donor lymphocyte infusion donor (not recorded which). It is not recorded whose cells these are; they may come from a transplant donor. CDR3 loop: CASNPGTITYEQYF. DNA for the CDR3: TGTGCCAGCAACCCCGGGACTATTACCTACGAGCAGTACTTC.